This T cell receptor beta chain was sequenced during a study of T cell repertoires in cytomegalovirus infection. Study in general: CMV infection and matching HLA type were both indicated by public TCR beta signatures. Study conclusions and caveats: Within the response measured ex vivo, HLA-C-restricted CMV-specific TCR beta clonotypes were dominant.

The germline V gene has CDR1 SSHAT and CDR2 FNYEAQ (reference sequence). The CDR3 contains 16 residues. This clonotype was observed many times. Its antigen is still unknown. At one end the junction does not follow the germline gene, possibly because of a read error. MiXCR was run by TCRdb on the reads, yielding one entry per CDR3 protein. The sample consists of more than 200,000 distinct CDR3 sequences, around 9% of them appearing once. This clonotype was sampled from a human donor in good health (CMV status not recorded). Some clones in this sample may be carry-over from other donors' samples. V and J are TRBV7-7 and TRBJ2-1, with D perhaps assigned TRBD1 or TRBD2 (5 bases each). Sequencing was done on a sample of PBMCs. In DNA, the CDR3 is TGTGCTAGCAGCCCGGCAGGGATCCAGGAGGTCAATGAGCAGTTCTTC. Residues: CASSPAGIQEVNEQFF. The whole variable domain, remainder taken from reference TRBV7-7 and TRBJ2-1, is GAGVSQSPRYKVTKRGQDVTLRCDPISSHATLYWYQQALGQGPEFLTYFNYEAQPDKSGLPSDRFSAERPEGSISTLTIQRTEQRDSAMYRCASSPAGIQEVNEQFFGPGTRLTVL.